Listed below are T cell receptor beta chains from one sample, sequenced in a study of blood T cell repertoires in COVID-19. Data came from immunoSEQ multiplex PCR; TCRdb stores just in-frame clones and leaves some out. This sample has some 400,000 clones; around 87% occur once, and the top ten carry roughly a tenth. The sample was peripheral blood. The receptors shown here come from a woman under 40 with COVID-19, enrolled during active disease. CDR3s include the opening cysteine and the closing phenylalanine or tryptophan. The D gene is left open where the match is weak. Size is stated for part of the rows, as once, few or many counts, or as a class when the clone is expanded.

TGTGCCAGCAGCCGCCTGGGACAGTCTGGAAACACCATATATTTT	CASSRLGQSGNTIYF	TRBD1	.	TRBJ1-3	TRBV6-5
TGCGCCAGCAGTGTGTCCCCGGGGACTGAAGCTTTCTTT	CASSVSPGTEAFF	.	.	TRBJ1-1	TRBV10-1
TGTGCCAGCAGCCAAGGGCTAGGGGGCGCGTCTGGATGGTACGAGCAGTACTTC	CASSQGLGGASGWYEQYF	TRBD1	.	TRBJ2-7	TRBV3-1/TRBV3-2
TGTGCCAGCAGTGATGGCTATTCACCCCTCCACTTT	CASSDGYSPLHF	.	.	TRBJ1-6	TRBV2
TGTGCCAGCAGCGCGAATGGGGCAGGGGGACAGCCCCAGCATTTT	CASSANGAGGQPQHF	TRBD1	.	TRBJ1-5	TRBV9
TGTGCCAGCAGCTTAGCGGAGGGATTCACAGATACGCAGTATTTT	CASSLAEGFTDTQYF	.	once	TRBJ2-3	TRBV7-2
TGTGCCAGCAGCTACAGGAGGGGTCAGCCCCAGCATTTT	CASSYRRGQPQHF	.	.	TRBJ1-5	TRBV28
TGTGCCAGCAGCTTAGATCCAGGCTCGAACACCGGGGAGCTGTTTTTT	CASSLDPGSNTGELFF	.	.	TRBJ2-2	TRBV7-2
TGTGCCAGCAGTGAGTGGACTAGTAACCACGAGCAGTACTTC	CASSEWTSNHEQYF	TRBD2	.	TRBJ2-7	TRBV2
TGTGCCAGTAGTGTAGACTTCTACAATGAGCAGTTCTTC	CASSVDFYNEQFF	.	.	TRBJ2-1	TRBV19
TGTGCCAGCTCACGTGGGCCGGGAAACACCATATATTTT	CASSRGPGNTIYF	.	.	TRBJ1-3	TRBV18
TGTGCCAGCAGCTTCCCAGGGGACCTGAACACTGAAGCTTTCTTT	CASSFPGDLNTEAFF	.	few	TRBJ1-1	TRBV7-2
TGTGCCAGCAGCCCCGGGTGGAGGGAGGGTGAGCAGTTCTTC	CASSPGWREGEQFF	TRBD2	.	TRBJ2-1	TRBV5-4
TGTGCCAGTAGCCGACTCGGCAGGGGCCAGTATGGCTACACCTTC	CASSRLGRGQYGYTF	.	.	TRBJ1-2	TRBV19
TGCGCCAGCAGCTTGATTAACAGGCAAGAGACCCAGTACTTC	CASSLINRQETQYF	.	once	TRBJ2-5	TRBV5-1
TGTGCCAGCAGTTACTCGTTTTCAGGGACTAACTATGGCTACACCTTC	CASSYSFSGTNYGYTF	.	.	TRBJ1-2	TRBV6-2/TRBV6-3
TGTGCCAGCAGCAAACATACAGGGGTGCTGAACACTGAAGCTTTCTTT	CASSKHTGVLNTEAFF	TRBD1	.	TRBJ1-1	TRBV14
TGTGCCACCAGTGATTTGGGCGGGAGGCCCGGAAATGAGCAGTTCTTC	CATSDLGGRPGNEQFF	TRBD2	.	TRBJ2-1	TRBV24-1
TGTGCCAGCAGCTTGGGTCCGGGGGCCTACGAGCAGTACTTC	CASSLGPGAYEQYF	.	.	TRBJ2-7	TRBV5-4
TGCAGCGTTGAAGATGCCGGGACTAGCTCCTACAATGAGCAGTTCTTC	CSVEDAGTSSYNEQFF	TRBD2	.	TRBJ2-1	TRBV29-1
TGTGCCAGCAGCCCCGGGACAGGGGCGACGGAGACCCAGTACTTC	CASSPGTGATETQYF	TRBD1	.	TRBJ2-5	TRBV11-2
TGTGCCAGCAGTTTGGACCGGGGTGAGCAGTTCTTC	CASSLDRGEQFF	.	.	TRBJ2-1	TRBV28
TGTGCCACCAGCAGAGATTCGACGGAGTCCCCGTACAATGAGCAGTTCTTC	CATSRDSTESPYNEQFF	.	.	TRBJ2-1	TRBV15
TGTGCCAGCAGGAAGCGGGAGGGGTCAGAGACCCAGTACTTC	CASRKREGSETQYF	TRBD2	.	TRBJ2-5	TRBV2
TGTGCCAGCGGTCAGGGTGATCAGCCCCAGCATTTT	CASGQGDQPQHF	.	.	TRBJ1-5	TRBV27
TGCGCCAGCAGCCCCCTAGGAGACCATCCTAGAACCGGGGAGCTGTTTTTT	CASSPLGDHPRTGELFF	.	.	TRBJ2-2	TRBV5-1
TGTGCCAGCAGTTTATCATCCCCGACAGGGGTCTATGGCTACACCTTC	CASSLSSPTGVYGYTF	TRBD1	.	TRBJ1-2	TRBV27
TGTGCCAGCAGCGGGTTAAGGGGTACTAATGAAAAACTGTTTTTT	CASSGLRGTNEKLFF	.	.	TRBJ1-4	TRBV11-2
TGCGCCAGCAGCCAAGTGGGGATAGCGGGAGAGGGGATCAATGAGCAGTTCTTC	CASSQVGIAGEGINEQFF	TRBD2	.	TRBJ2-1	TRBV4-1
TGTGCCAGCAGTGGATCAGCCGGTAGCTTGTATAGCAATCAGCCCCAGCATTTT	CASSGSAGSLYSNQPQHF	.	.	TRBJ1-5	TRBV6-6
TGTGCCACTGAGACAGGGGGGGGCACTGAAGCTTTCTTT	CATETGGGTEAFF	TRBD1	once	TRBJ1-1	TRBV24-1
TGTGCCAGCAGGCTAGACAGGAGCTCTGGAAACACCATATATTTT	CASRLDRSSGNTIYF	.	.	TRBJ1-3	TRBV6-1
TGTGCCAGCTCACCAGTTCAGCGGGAGCTAGTCAATGAGCAGTTCTTC	CASSPVQRELVNEQFF	TRBD2	.	TRBJ2-1	TRBV18